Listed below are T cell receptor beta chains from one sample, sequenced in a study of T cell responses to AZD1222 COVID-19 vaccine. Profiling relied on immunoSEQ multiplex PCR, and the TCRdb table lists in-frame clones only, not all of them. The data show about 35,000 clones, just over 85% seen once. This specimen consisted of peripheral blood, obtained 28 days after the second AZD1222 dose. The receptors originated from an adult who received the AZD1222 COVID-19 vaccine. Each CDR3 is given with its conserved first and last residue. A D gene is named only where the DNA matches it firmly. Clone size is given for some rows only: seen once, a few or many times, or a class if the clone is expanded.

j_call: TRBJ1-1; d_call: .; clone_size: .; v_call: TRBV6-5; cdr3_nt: TGTGCCAGCAGCCAGGGTACGAGGGGCCCTGAAGCTTTCTTT; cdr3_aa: CASSQGTRGPEAFF
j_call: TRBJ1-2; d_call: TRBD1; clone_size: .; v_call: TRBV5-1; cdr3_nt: TGCGCCAGCAGCTTCGGGACAGGGAGGCGCTATGGCTACACCTTC; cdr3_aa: CASSFGTGRRYGYTF
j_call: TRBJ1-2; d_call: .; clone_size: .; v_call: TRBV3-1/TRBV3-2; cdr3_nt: TGTGCCAGCAGCCAAGATAGGGGCAGCTATGGCTACACCTTC; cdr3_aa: CASSQDRGSYGYTF
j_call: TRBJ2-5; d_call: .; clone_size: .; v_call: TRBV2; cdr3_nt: TGTGCCAGCAGTGAAACGGGGACCCAGTACTTC; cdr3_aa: CASSETGTQYF
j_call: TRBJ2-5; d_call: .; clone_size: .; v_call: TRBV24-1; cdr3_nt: TGTGCCACCAGTGACCCCAGGGGATTAGAGACCCAGTACTTC; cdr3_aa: CATSDPRGLETQYF
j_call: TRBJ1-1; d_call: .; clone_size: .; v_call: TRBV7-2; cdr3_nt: TGTGCCAGCAGCTTAAAGGTGGGATCGACTACTGAAGCTTTCTTT; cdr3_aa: CASSLKVGSTTEAFF
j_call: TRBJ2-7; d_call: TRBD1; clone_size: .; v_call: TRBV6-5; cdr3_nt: TGTGCCAGCAGTTACCGTTGGACAGGGGGGTCCTACGAGCAGTACTTC; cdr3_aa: CASSYRWTGGSYEQYF
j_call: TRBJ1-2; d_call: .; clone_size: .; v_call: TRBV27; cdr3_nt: TGTGCCAGCACCACCCGGGCAGGGCGTGGCTACACCTTC; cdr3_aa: CASTTRAGRGYTF
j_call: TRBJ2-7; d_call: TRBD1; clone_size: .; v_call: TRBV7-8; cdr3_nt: TGTGCCAGCAGCCATAGGACAGGTTACGAGCAGTACTTC; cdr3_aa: CASSHRTGYEQYF
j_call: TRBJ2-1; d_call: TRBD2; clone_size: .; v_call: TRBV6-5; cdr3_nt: TGTGCCAGCGGCAAATCAGCGGGGTATGGGGATGAGCAGTTCTTC; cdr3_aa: CASGKSAGYGDEQFF
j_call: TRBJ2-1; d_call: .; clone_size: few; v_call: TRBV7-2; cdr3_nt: TGTGCCAGCAGCTTAGGGAGTTGGGTTGAGCAGTTCTTC; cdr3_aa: CASSLGSWVEQFF
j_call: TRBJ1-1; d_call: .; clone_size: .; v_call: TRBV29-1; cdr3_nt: TGCAGCGTTGATCGGGTATTGAACACTGAAGCTTTCTTT; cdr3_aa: CSVDRVLNTEAFF
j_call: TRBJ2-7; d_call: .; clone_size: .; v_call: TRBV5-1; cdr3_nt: TGCGCCAGCAGCCTCTCAGCGAAGGTAGCGCGGGCCTCCTACGAGCAGTACTTC; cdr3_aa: CASSLSAKVARASYEQYF
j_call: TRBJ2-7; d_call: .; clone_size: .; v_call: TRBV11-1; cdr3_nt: TGTGCCAGCAGCTTGGGGGGCTCCTACGAGCAGTACTTC; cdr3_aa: CASSLGGSYEQYF
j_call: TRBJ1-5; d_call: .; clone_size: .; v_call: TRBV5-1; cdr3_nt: TGCGCCAGCAGCTTGGGCGGAGGGTTTCAGCCCCAGCATTTT; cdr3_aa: CASSLGGGFQPQHF
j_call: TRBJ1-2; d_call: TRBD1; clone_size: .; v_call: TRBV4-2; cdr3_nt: TGTGCCAGCAGCCAAGAGAGAGGACAGGCCTTCTATGGCTACACCTTC; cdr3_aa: CASSQERGQAFYGYTF
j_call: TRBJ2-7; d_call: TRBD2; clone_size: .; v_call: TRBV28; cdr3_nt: TGTGCCAGCAGCCCTCTGACTAGCGGGAGGGCCGAGTCCTACGAGCAGTACTTC; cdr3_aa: CASSPLTSGRAESYEQYF
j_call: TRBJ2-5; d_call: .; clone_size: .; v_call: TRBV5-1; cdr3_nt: TGCGCCAGCAGCTTGTTCGACCCCCAAGAGACCCAGTACTTC; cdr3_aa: CASSLFDPQETQYF
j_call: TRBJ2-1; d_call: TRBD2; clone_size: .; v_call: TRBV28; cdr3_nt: TGTGCCAGCAACGAAAGACTAGCGCCCAATGAGCAGTTCTTC; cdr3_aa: CASNERLAPNEQFF
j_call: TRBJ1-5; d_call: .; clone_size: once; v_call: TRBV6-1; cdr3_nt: TGTGCCAGCAGTGAACAAGCCAATCAGCCCCAGCATTTT; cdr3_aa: CASSEQANQPQHF
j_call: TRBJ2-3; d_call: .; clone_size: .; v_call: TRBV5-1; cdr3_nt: TGCGCCAGCAGCTTGGACCAGAGGGGAACAGATACGCAGTATTTT; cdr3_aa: CASSLDQRGTDTQYF
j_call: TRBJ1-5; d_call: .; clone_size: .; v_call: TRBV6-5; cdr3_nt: TGTGCCAGGAAACAGGGCGGAAATCAGCCCCAGCATTTT; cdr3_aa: CARKQGGNQPQHF
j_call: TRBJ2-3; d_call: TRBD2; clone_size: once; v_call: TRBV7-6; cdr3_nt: TGTGCCAGCAGCTCTGGGACTAGCGGGGGGGTCCCAACAGATACGCAGTATTTT; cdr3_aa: CASSSGTSGGVPTDTQYF
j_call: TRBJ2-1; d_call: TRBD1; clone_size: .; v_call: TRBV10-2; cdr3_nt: TGCGCCAGCAGAGGGGGACAGGGAAACAATGAGCAGTTCTTC; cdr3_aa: CASRGGQGNNEQFF
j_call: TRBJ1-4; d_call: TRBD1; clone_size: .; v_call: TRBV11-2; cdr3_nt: TGTGCCAGCAGCTTAAGACAGGGGCACGTTAATGAAAAACTGTTTTTT; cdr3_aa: CASSLRQGHVNEKLFF
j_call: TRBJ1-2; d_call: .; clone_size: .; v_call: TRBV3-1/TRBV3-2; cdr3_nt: TGTGCCAGCAGTCCCCTAGCTAGATTACCCCTAGGCTACACCTTC; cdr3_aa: CASSPLARLPLGYTF
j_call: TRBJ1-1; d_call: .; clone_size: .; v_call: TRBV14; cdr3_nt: TGTGCCAGCAGCCGAGCAAAGGGGACTTACACTGAAGCTTTCTTT; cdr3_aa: CASSRAKGTYTEAFF
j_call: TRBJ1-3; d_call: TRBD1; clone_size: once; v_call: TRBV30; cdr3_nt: TGTGCCTGGACTGGGTGGGGACAGGCCGAGGCTGGAAACACCATATATTTT; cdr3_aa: CAWTGWGQAEAGNTIYF
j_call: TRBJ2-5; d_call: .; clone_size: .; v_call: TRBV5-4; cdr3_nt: TGTGCCAGCAGCTTCGAAGCGGAGAAACAAGAGACCCAGTACTTC; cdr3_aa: CASSFEAEKQETQYF
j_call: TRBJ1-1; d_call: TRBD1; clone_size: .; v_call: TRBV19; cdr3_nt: TGTGCCAGTAGCACCGGGACAGGGCCTTCAAAAGCTTTCTTT; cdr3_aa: CASSTGTGPSKAFF
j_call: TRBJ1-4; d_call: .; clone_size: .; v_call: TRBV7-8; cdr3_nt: TGTGCCAGCAGCCTTAACAGGGCAACTAATGAAAAACTGTTTTTT; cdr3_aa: CASSLNRATNEKLFF
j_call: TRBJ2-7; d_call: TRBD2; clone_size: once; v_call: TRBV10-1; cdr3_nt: TGCGCCAGCTCCCTTAGCGGCGGGAGCTCCTACGAGCAGTACTTC; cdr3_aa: CASSLSGGSSYEQYF
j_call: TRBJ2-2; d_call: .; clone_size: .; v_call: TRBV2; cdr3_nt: TGTGCCGGTAGGGGTACCGGGGAGCTGTTTTTT; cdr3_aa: CAGRGTGELFF
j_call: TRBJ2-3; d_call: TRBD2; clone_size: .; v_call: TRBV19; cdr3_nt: TGTGCCAGTAGTATAAGAGGGACTAGCCTGCCCCATTTT; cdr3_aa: CASSIRGTSLPHF
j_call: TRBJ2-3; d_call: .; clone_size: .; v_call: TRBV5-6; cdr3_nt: TGTGCCAGCAGCTCACGAGGTGATACGCAGTATTTT; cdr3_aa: CASSSRGDTQYF
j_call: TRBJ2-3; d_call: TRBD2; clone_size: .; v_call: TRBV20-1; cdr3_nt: TGCAGTGCTAGTCACCAGCGGGGGCAAGATACGCAGTATTTT; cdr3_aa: CSASHQRGQDTQYF
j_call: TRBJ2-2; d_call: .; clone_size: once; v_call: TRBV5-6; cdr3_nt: TGTGCCAGCAGCTTGGGCGGGGCGGGGATGACCGGGGAGCTGTTTTTT; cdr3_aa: CASSLGGAGMTGELFF
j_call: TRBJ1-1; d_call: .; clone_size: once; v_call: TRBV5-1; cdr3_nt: TGCGCCAGCAAGGTCGCCTTGCGGGCTGAAGCTTTCTTT; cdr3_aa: CASKVALRAEAFF
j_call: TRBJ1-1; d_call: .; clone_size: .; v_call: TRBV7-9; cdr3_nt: TGTGCCAGCAGCCGGTTGGTAACTGAAGCTTTCTTT; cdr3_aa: CASSRLVTEAFF
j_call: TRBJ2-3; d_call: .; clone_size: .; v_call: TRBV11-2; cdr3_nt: TGTGCCAGCAGCAAAGACAGGGTGCGGGATCCAGATACGCAGTATTTT; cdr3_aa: CASSKDRVRDPDTQYF
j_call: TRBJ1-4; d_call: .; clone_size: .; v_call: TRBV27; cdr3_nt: TGTGCCAGCAGTTCTAGAGGGATAGGGGATGAAAAACTGTTTTTT; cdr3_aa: CASSSRGIGDEKLFF
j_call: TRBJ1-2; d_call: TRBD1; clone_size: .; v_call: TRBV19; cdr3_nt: TGTGCCAGTAGTATTGACAGGGGTGACTATGGCTACACCTTC; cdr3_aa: CASSIDRGDYGYTF
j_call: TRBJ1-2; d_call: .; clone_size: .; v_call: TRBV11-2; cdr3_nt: TGTGCCAGCAGCTTTCTAGGGGTCAAGAGCCCTGGGAGGGACTATGGCTACACCTTC; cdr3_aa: CASSFLGVKSPGRDYGYTF
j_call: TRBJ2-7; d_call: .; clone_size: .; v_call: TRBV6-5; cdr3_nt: TGTGCCTTTGGGGATCCGGGCGAGCAGTACTTC; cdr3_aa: CAFGDPGEQYF
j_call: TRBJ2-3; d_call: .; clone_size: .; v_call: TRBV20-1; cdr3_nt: TGCAGTGCTAGTAGAGTCAAAGGCACAGATACGCAGTATTTT; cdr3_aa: CSASRVKGTDTQYF
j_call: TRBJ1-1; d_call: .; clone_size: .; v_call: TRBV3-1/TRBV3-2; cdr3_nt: TGTGCCAGCAGCCAACGGGAGCAGCGGACCGAAGCTTTCTTT; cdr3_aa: CASSQREQRTEAFF
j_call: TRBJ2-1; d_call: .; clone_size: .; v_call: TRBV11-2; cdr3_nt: TGTGCCAGCAGTTGGGGTGGGACTGGGTACAATGAGCAGTTCTTC; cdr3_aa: CASSWGGTGYNEQFF
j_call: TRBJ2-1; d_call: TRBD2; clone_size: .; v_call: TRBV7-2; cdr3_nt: TGTGCCAGCAGCCCTACGAGCGGGGCATATGAGCAGTTCTTC; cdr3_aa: CASSPTSGAYEQFF